These 30 T cell receptor beta chains share one sample of origin, sequenced in a study of cytomegalovirus exposure and HLA in healthy donors. The PCR employed 60 Vbeta primers together with 13 Jbeta primers. The table came from immunoSEQ multiplex PCR; TCRdb's copy has only in-frame clones and leaves some out. This sample contains approximately 96,000 clones. The sample taken for sequencing was PBMCs. The source is a girl between 10 and 17 years old in good health and CMV-seropositive.

V is TRBV11-2 and J is TRBJ1-6, with D perhaps TRBD1 (6 bases). Germline CDR1 reads SGHAT; CDR2 reads FQNNGV. V gave up 5 bases and J gave up 4 bases, with 9 bases separating them. The CDR3 loop spans 14 amino acids. Written as DNA, the CDR3 is TGTGCCAGCAGCCGGGACATTTATAATTCACCCCTCCACTTT. It specifies CASSRDIYNSPLHF.

CDR3: CASSYGTPVVTEAFF. CDR3 coding DNA: TGCGCCAGCAGCTACGGGACACCGGTAGTCACTGAAGCTTTCTTT. The chain couples TRBV5-1 to TRBJ1-1; possibly TRBD1 for D (6 bases). V was shortened by 3 bases and J by 4 bases, with 16 bases between the two germline ends. Germline V gene data show CDR1 as SGHRS and CDR2 as YFSETQ. The CDR3 consists of 15 residues.

The rearrangement links TRBV25-1 to TRBJ2-7; TRBD1 aligns across 9 bases. Germline loops: CDR1 MGHDK, CDR2 SYGVNS. V dropped 0 bases and J dropped 7; count of bases not matched to a gene: 7. The CDR3 is 15 amino acids. CDR3 loop: CASSEYQQGAGEQYF. In nucleotides, the CDR3 is TGTGCCAGCAGTGAATACCAACAGGGGGCAGGAGAGCAGTACTTC.

In regard to this clone: Germline is not matched at one junction end, which may reflect a read error. This chain links TRBV6-5 with TRBJ2-3; perhaps TRBD1 as D (5 bases). CDR1 MNHEY and CDR2 SVGAGI come from the germline V gene. The CDR3 consists of 14 residues. The CDR3 sequence is CASSRTRGTDTQYF. DNA of the CDR3: TGTGCCAGCAGCAGGACAAGAGGCACGGATACGCAGTATTTT.

The chain links TRBV28 to TRBJ2-7; 10 bases are a match to TRBD2. The germline V gene encodes CDR1 MDHEN and CDR2 SYDVKM. This CDR3 has 16 residues. V dropped 4 bases and J dropped 1; count of bases not matched to a gene: 7. The CDR3 region is CASSSPGLAISYEQYV. The CDR3, as DNA: TGTGCCAGCAGTTCCCCGGGACTAGCGATTTCCTACGAGCAGTACGTC.

The gene calls are TRBV9 and TRBJ2-3, with D uncertain. Germline CDR1 and CDR2: SGDLS and YYNGEE. V was trimmed by 0 bases and J by 6 bases, leaving 5 bases between them. This CDR3 comprises 12 residues. The CDR3 here is CASSVAADTQYF. The CDR3 DNA is TGTGCCAGCAGCGTAGCCGCGGATACGCAGTATTTT.

V is TRBV7-9 and J is TRBJ1-2; a weak D match, TRBD1 (5 bases). With 8 bases removed from V and 4 bases from J, the gap between germline ends came to 20 bases. The length of the CDR3 is 15 residues. CDR1 and CDR2 from the germline V gene are SEHNR and FQNEAQ (reference sequence). In DNA, the CDR3 is TGTGCCAGCGGCGGGGTTGAGGACACCATCTATGGCTACACCTTC. This translates into CASGGVEDTIYGYTF. Filled out from reference TRBV7-9 and TRBJ1-2, the complete variable domain reads DTGVSQNPRHKITKRGQNVTFRCDPISEHNRLYWYRQTLGQGPEFLTYFQNEAQLEKSRLLSDRFSAERPKGSFSTLEIQRTEQGDSAMYLCASGGVEDTIYGYTFGSGTRLTVV.

V usage is TRBV11-2 and J usage is TRBJ2-5, with D possibly matching TRBD1 (5 bases). V lost 1 base and J 0 bases, leaving 12 bases between the germline ends. The CDR3 has 16 amino acids. Germline CDR1 and CDR2: SGHAT and FQNNGV. The CDR3 sequence: CASSLVVTEYQETQYF. The CDR3 bases are TGTGCCAGCAGCTTAGTGGTGACAGAATACCAAGAGACCCAGTACTTC.

CDR3 sequence: CASPSPAFF. The CDR3 bases are TGCGCCAGCCCCTCCCCCGCTTTCTTT. The genes are TRBV10-1 and TRBJ1-1, with D unresolved. V shed 8 bases and J shed 11 bases, with 9 bases lying between them. The CDR3 covers 9 residues. Germline V CDR1 and CDR2: WNHNN, SYGVQD (reference sequence).

The CDR3 reads CASSPGLAGDYNEQFF. The CDR3 bases are TGTGCCAGCAGTCCAGGACTAGCGGGGGATTACAATGAGCAGTTCTTC. J is TRBJ2-1 and V is TRBV28, with 13 bases matching TRBD2. The germline V gene has CDR1 MDHEN and CDR2 SYDVKM. The CDR3 consists of 16 residues. With V trimmed by 5 bases and J by 4 bases, 5 bases remained unmatched.

The chain uses TRBV2 and TRBJ1-2, with D perhaps TRBD1 (5 bases). The CDR3 totals 16 residues. V shed 0 bases and J shed 8 bases, with 19 bases lying between them. The germline CDR1 and CDR2 sequences are SNHLY and FYNNEI. DNA for the CDR3: TGTGCCAGCAGTGAAGCTGGAGGAGGGGACGAGAGGGGCTACACCTTC. This sequence encodes CASSEAGGGDERGYTF.

The genes are TRBV9 and TRBJ2-3; D may be TRBD2 (6 bases). Per the germline V gene, CDR1 is SGDLS and CDR2 is YYNGEE. The length of the CDR3 is 14 residues. The V gene lost 7 bases and the J gene lost 2 bases, with 14 bases spanning the gap. CDR3 protein: CASDSGLLTDTQYF. The CDR3 region has the DNA TGTGCCAGCGACTCGGGACTCCTCACAGATACGCAGTATTTT. Full variable domain (remainder filled in from reference TRBV9 and TRBJ2-3): DSGVTQTPKHLITATGQRVTLRCSPRSGDLSVYWYQQSLDQGLQFLIQYYNGEERAKGNILERFSAQQFPDLHSELNLSSLELGDSALYFCASDSGLLTDTQYFGPGTRLTVL.

This chain's CDR3 is CASSLSGQMGTQYF. The DNA for the CDR3 is TGCGCCAGCAGCTTGTCGGGACAGATGGGGACCCAGTACTTC. This chain connects TRBV5-1 to TRBJ2-5; TRBD1 matches at 7 bases. Germline V CDR1 and CDR2: SGHRS, YFSETQ. The CDR3 sequence is 14 residues long. The trim removed 1 base at V and 7 bases at J, leaving 7 bases unmatched. Drawing the rest from reference TRBV5-1 and TRBJ2-5, the complete variable domain is KAGVTQTPRYLIKTRGQQVTLSCSPISGHRSVSWYQQTPGQGLQFLFEYFSETQRNKGNFPGRFSGRQFSNSRSEMNVSTLELGDSALYLCASSLSGQMGTQYFGPGTRLLVL.

The chain joins TRBV7-2 to TRBJ1-5; D call uncertain. CDR1 and CDR2 (germline): SGHTA, FQGNSA. V was clipped by 5 bases and J by 3 bases, with 14 bases between them. The CDR3 has 15 residues. The CDR3 coding sequence is TGTGCCAGCAGCCCTAGCCATAGGGTCAATCAGCCCCAGCATTTT. Amino acids: CASSPSHRVNQPQHF.

The V call is TRBV29-1, the J call TRBJ1-1; D gene unclear. The germline V and J ends were trimmed by 3 bases and 11 bases, with 13 bases remaining between them. The CDR3 loop spans 11 amino acids. CDR1 SQVTM and CDR2 ANQGSEA come from the germline V gene. The CDR3 nucleotides read TGCAGCGTTGAGGGTCTACGGGATGCTTTCTTT. It yields the protein CSVEGLRDAFF.

The J gene is TRBJ2-2, the V gene TRBV6-5; D is ambiguous. Germline V gene data show CDR1 as MNHEY and CDR2 as SVGAGI. The CDR3 has 15 residues. Trimming stripped 0 bases from V and 0 bases from J, with 5 bases between. This chain's CDR3 is CASSYSFSNTGELFF. CDR3 in DNA: TGTGCCAGCAGTTACTCTTTCTCGAACACCGGGGAGCTGTTTTTT.

The chain employs TRBV7-8 and TRBJ1-2; 11 bases are a match to TRBD1. The CDR3 has 15 residues. Trimming cost V 3 bases and J 7 bases; bases outside gene matches: 7. Germline values: CDR1 SGHVS, CDR2 FQNEAQ. In DNA form, the CDR3 reads TGTGCCAGCAGCTTGACGGACAGGGGGCAGGGTGGCTACACCTTC. Amino acids: CASSLTDRGQGGYTF.

J is TRBJ1-2 and V is TRBV4-2; 7 bases line up with TRBD1. With V trimmed by 3 bases and J by 0 bases, 7 bases remained unmatched. The CDR3 covers 16 residues. Germline assignment: CDR1 LGHNA and CDR2 YNFKEQ. DNA of the CDR3: TGTGCCAGCAGCCACTTCGGGACAGCCCCTAACTATGGCTACACCTTC. Encoded protein: CASSHFGTAPNYGYTF.

The chain employs TRBV18 and TRBJ1-1, with D possibly matching TRBD1 (5 bases). Trimming pared 8 bases from V and 2 bases from J, leaving 18 bases between. The CDR3 extends over 15 amino acids. CDR1 KGHSH and CDR2 LQKENI come from the germline V gene. The CDR3, as DNA: TGTGCCAGCGAATCCGGGGGAGCAGTTAACACTGAAGCTTTCTTT. Translation gives CASESGGAVNTEAFF.

This chain joins TRBV19 and TRBJ2-1; 9 bases are a match to TRBD1. Germline V gives CDR1 LNHDA, CDR2 SQIVND (reference sequence). The V segment lost 8 bases and the J segment 5 bases; nucleotides outside the gene matches: 7. This CDR3 has 14 amino acids. The DNA of the CDR3 is TGTGCCAGTCGGGACAGGGTGATTCACAATGAGCAGTTCTTC. It encodes CASRDRVIHNEQFF.

The chain has TRBV6-1 and TRBJ2-3; TRBD2 matches 8 bases. The CDR3 loop spans 13 amino acids. Per germline, CDR1 MNHNS and CDR2 SASEGT. V was pared by 7 bases and J by 3 bases, with 3 bases of the junction left unmatched. The CDR3 sequence is CASKRGGTDTQYF. CDR3 in DNA: TGTGCCAGCAAACGGGGGGGGACAGATACGCAGTATTTT.

V is TRBV4-1 and J is TRBJ2-3; TRBD1 agrees at 7 bases. The V and J ends lost 6 bases and 6 bases, in that order; junction bases with no gene match: 9. This CDR3 has 14 amino acids. The V gene's germline CDR1 is MGHRA and CDR2 YSYEKL. CDR3 loop: CASSLSTGTDTQYF. The CDR3, as DNA: TGCGCCAGCAGTCTTTCGACAGGGACGGATACGCAGTATTTT.

This sequence joins TRBV27 and TRBJ1-5, with D maybe TRBD1 (6 bases). V was cut by 6 bases and J by 0 bases, with 15 bases left in between. Germline values: CDR1 MNHEY, CDR2 SMNVEV (reference sequence). The CDR3 has 16 residues. The chain's CDR3 is CASSSGADSSNQPQHF. In nucleotides, the CDR3 is TGTGCCAGCAGCTCTGGAGCGGACAGTAGCAATCAGCCCCAGCATTTT.

This chain links TRBV7-6 with TRBJ2-2; TRBD1 matches at 11 bases. CDR1 is SGHVS, CDR2 FNYEAQ, per germline. There are 15 residues in the CDR3. Trimming took 4 bases from V and 5 from J; bases not matched to a gene: 3. CDR3 protein: CASSWTGGYTGELFF. The CDR3, as DNA: TGTGCCAGCAGCTGGACAGGGGGCTATACCGGGGAGCTGTTTTTT.

The chain couples TRBV29-1 to TRBJ1-1; unclear D gene. V was trimmed by 7 bases and J by 6 bases, leaving 21 bases between them. The CDR3 runs to 14 residues. Germline CDR1 reads SQVTM; CDR2 reads ANQGSEA. The chain's CDR3 is CSARHTDRFSEAFF. The CDR3 DNA follows: TGCAGCGCCAGACACACAGACCGTTTCTCTGAAGCTTTCTTT.

The chain couples TRBV9 to TRBJ2-5; D not certain. Trimming removed 4 bases from V and 4 bases from J, with 20 bases in between. This CDR3 contains 16 residues. Per the germline V gene, CDR1 is SGDLS and CDR2 is YYNGEE. CDR3 DNA: TGTGCCAGCAGCCTGAGAGGCCCTGGATTCGGAGAGACCCAGTACTTC. This sequence encodes CASSLRGPGFGETQYF. Full variable domain (missing parts from reference TRBV9 and TRBJ2-5): DSGVTQTPKHLITATGQRVTLRCSPRSGDLSVYWYQQSLDQGLQFLIQYYNGEERAKGNILERFSAQQFPDLHSELNLSSLELGDSALYFCASSLRGPGFGETQYFGPGTRLLVL.

This rearrangement joins TRBV5-4 to TRBJ2-7; D gene ambiguous. V gave up 6 bases and J gave up 0 bases, with 7 bases separating them. Germline V gene data show CDR1 as SGHNT and CDR2 as YYREEE (reference sequence). The CDR3 runs to 12 residues. CDR3 residues: CASILSSYEQYF. Written as DNA, the CDR3 is TGTGCCAGCATTCTTAGCTCCTACGAGCAGTACTTC. The variable domain in full, completed from reference TRBV5-4 and TRBJ2-7, reads ETGVTQSPTHLIKTRGQQVTLRCSSQSGHNTVSWYQQALGQGPQFIFQYYREEENGRGNFPPRFSGLQFPNYSSELNVNALELDDSALYLCASILSSYEQYFGPGTRLTVT.

This sequence joins TRBV7-2 and TRBJ1-2; 7 bases match TRBD1. This CDR3 spans 12 amino acids. Germline CDR1 SGHTA, CDR2 FQGNSA. With V trimmed by 5 bases and J by 6 bases, 3 bases remained unmatched. CDR3 region: CASSGDRDGYTF. The CDR3 region has the DNA TGTGCCAGCAGCGGAGACAGGGATGGCTACACCTTC.

The V gene is TRBV14, the J gene TRBJ2-5; a possible D gene is TRBD2 (6 bases). The length of the CDR3 is 17 residues. Trimming pared 5 bases from V and 5 bases from J, leaving 24 bases between. The germline gives CDR1 SGHDN, CDR2 FVKESK. The DNA of the CDR3 is TGTGCCAGCAGCTACGTTGAAGTGCCGGGACTTGATGAGACCCAGTACTTC. This encodes CASSYVEVPGLDETQYF.

The V and J genes are TRBV5-6 and TRBJ1-2; D remains unclear. Trimming cost V 2 bases and J 8 bases, with 10 bases left between them. CDR1 and CDR2 (germline): SGHDT, YYEEEE. The CDR3 sequence is 12 residues long. The CDR3 here is CASSFDYGGYTF. DNA of the CDR3: TGTGCCAGCAGCTTTGACTACGGAGGCTACACCTTC. Complete variable domain (other parts from reference TRBV5-6 and TRBJ1-2): DAGVTQSPTHLIKTRGQQVTLRCSPKSGHDTVSWYQQALGQGPQFIFQYYEEEERQRGNFPDRFSGHQFPNYSSELNVNALLLGDSALYLCASSFDYGGYTFGSGTRLTVV.